The next 24 T cell receptor beta chains were all read from a single sample in a study of blood T cell repertoires in COVID-19 (dated by TCRdb to about 2020). Library construction relied on the immunoSEQ multiplex PCR assay. TCRdb holds this immuneACCESS table with in-frame rearrangements only. Some clones are missing; in checked studies, unresolved V genes explain under half, and the rest has no known cause. The sample table shows roughly 80,000 clones, and 85% to 90% are seen once. The ten biggest clones cover approximately 19% of the sample. Specimen: peripheral blood. These receptors all stem from a man older than 75 in a cohort sampled during active COVID-19.

Only one count was recorded for this clone. This chain uses TRBV6-5 with TRBJ1-2, with 9 nucleotides matching TRBD1. With V trimmed by 6 bases and J by 3 bases, 8 bases remained unmatched. From germline, CDR1 is MNHEY and CDR2 SVGAGI. The length of the CDR3 is 15 residues. In DNA, the CDR3 is TGTGCCAGCAGCCGATACACAGGGGGCGACTATGGCTACACCTTC. This translates into CASSRYTGGDYGYTF.

This clone was detected once. V and J are TRBV21-1 and TRBJ1-5; no check of the table's D call, TRBD1, against the DNA was made. TRBV21-1 is a documented pseudogene. This CDR3 is 16 amino acids long. This CDR3 reads CASSYGDITTDQPQHF. In DNA, the CDR3 is TGTGCCAGCAGTTATGGGGACATTACGACCGATCAGCCCCAGCATTTT.

The rearrangement links TRBV18 to TRBJ1-1, with TRBD1 as a possible D gene (5 bases). This CDR3 is 14 amino acids long. Germline V gene data show CDR1 as KGHSH and CDR2 as LQKENI. Trimming shortened V by 3 bases and J by 0 bases, and 8 bases separated the two germline ends. The CDR3 sequence: CASSPGRVNTEAFF. The CDR3 DNA follows: TGTGCCAGCTCACCGGGCAGGGTGAACACTGAAGCTTTCTTT.

V usage is TRBV25-1 and J usage is TRBJ2-3, with D possibly TRBD2 on 5 matching bases. This CDR3 is 15 amino acids long. The germline gives CDR1 MGHDK, CDR2 SYGVNS. Between the trimmed V and J ends, which lost 6 bases and 0 bases, there was a span of 13 bases. The CDR3 loop reads CASSLAMGSTDTQYF. The DNA for the CDR3 is TGTGCCAGCAGCTTAGCGATGGGAAGCACAGATACGCAGTATTTT.

The rearrangement links TRBV13 to TRBJ1-2, with 7 bases matching TRBD1. Trimming took 4 bases from V and 4 from J; bases not matched to a gene: 6. There are 14 residues in the CDR3. The V gene's germline CDR1 is PRHDT and CDR2 FYEKMQ (reference sequence). CDR3 in DNA: TGTGCCAGCAGCTCCCCGCGACAGGGCTATGGCTACACCTTC. Its protein product is CASSSPRQGYGYTF.

The gene calls are TRBV10-3 and TRBJ1-5; 9 bases are shared with TRBD1. Germline CDR1 and CDR2: ENHRY and SYGVKD. CDR3 length equals 15 residues. The J segment lost 4 bases and the V segment lost 6 bases, leaving 7 bases of the junction unmatched. DNA for the CDR3: TGTGCCATCAGCGGGGGTGGACAGGGGAATCAGCCCCAGCATTTT. This encodes CAISGGGQGNQPQHF.

The chain uses TRBV5-1 and TRBJ2-3; possible D gene TRBD1, 5 bases. Germline V gene sequence: CDR1 SGHRS, CDR2 YFSETQ. The CDR3 length is 15 residues. Trimming cost V 4 bases and J 1 base, with 13 bases left between them. CDR3: CASSPDSLGTDTQYF. The CDR3 region has the DNA TGCGCCAGCAGCCCTGACAGCCTTGGCACAGATACGCAGTATTTT.

The J gene is TRBJ1-2, the V gene TRBV6-5; D gene ambiguous. Trimming left V 0 bases short and J 4 bases short, with 9 bases between. CDR1 is MNHEY, CDR2 SVGAGI, per germline. This CDR3 is built from 14 residues. The CDR3 nucleotides are TGTGCCAGCAGTTACTCGGCGGCCTTCTATGGCTACACCTTC. Protein product: CASSYSAAFYGYTF.

The chain couples TRBV2 to TRBJ2-1; maybe TRBD2 (6 bases). Germline V gene data show CDR1 as SNHLY and CDR2 as FYNNEI. The CDR3 covers 16 residues. Trimming took 6 bases from V and 3 from J, leaving 18 bases between them. CDR3 DNA: TGTGCCAGCAGGATAGACACTAGCATCGTCTACAATGAGCAGTTCTTC. It yields the protein CASRIDTSIVYNEQFF.

This chain joins TRBV12-5 and TRBJ2-2; TRBD2 matches 7 bases. V gave up 4 bases and J gave up 4 bases; unmatched junction bases: 0. The CDR3 sequence is 13 residues long. Germline V gene sequence: CDR1 LGHNT, CDR2 FRNRAP. This CDR3 reads CASGSGGTGELFF. The CDR3 nucleotides read TGTGCTAGTGGTTCGGGGGGCACCGGGGAGCTGTTTTTT.

The V call is TRBV2, the J call TRBJ2-5; a possible D gene is TRBD1 (6 bases). The CDR3 runs 14 residues. Germline-derived CDR1 and CDR2 are SNHLY and FYNNEI. Deletions cut 7 bases from V and 2 bases from J, with 14 bases between. CDR3 in amino acids: CASTPSQGQETQYF. The DNA for the CDR3 is TGTGCCAGCACCCCGTCACAGGGTCAAGAGACCCAGTACTTC.

The rearrangement links TRBV18 to TRBJ2-5; D ambiguous. The CDR3 loop spans 12 amino acids. V lost 3 bases and J lost 4, with 6 bases in between. Looked up from germline, CDR1 is KGHSH and CDR2 is LQKENI. CDR3 sequence: CASSPSLETQYF. The CDR3 DNA reads as TGTGCCAGCTCACCGAGTTTAGAGACCCAGTACTTC.

In its sample, this clone was seen a few times. For the CDR3, the DNA is TGTGCCAGCAGCCATTTTACCTACTACGAGCAGTACTTC. Protein product: CASSHFTYYEQYF. The V call is TRBV3-1 (or the pseudogene TRBV3-2), the J call TRBJ2-7; D uncertain. Deletions cut 3 bases from V and 3 bases from J, with 9 bases between. Germline CDR1 reads LGHDT; CDR2 reads YNNKEL (reference sequence). This CDR3 region has 13 residues.

This rearrangement joins TRBV10-3 to TRBJ1-2, with 10 bases aligning to TRBD1. V trimming: 10 bases; J trimming: 8 bases; junction bases outside the gene matches: 19. CDR1 ENHRY and CDR2 SYGVKD come from the germline V gene. This CDR3 spans 16 amino acids. This CDR3 reads CATPRGVGQGILGYTF. CDR3 nucleotide sequence: TGTGCCACCCCCAGGGGGGTGGGACAGGGGATTCTAGGCTACACCTTC.

The rearrangement links TRBV5-6 to TRBJ2-7; the D gene is possibly TRBD1 (5 bases). V was shortened by 0 bases and J by 4 bases, with 8 bases between the two germline ends. Germline CDR1 is SGHDT and CDR2 is YYEEEE. The CDR3 is 13 residues long. The CDR3 loop is CASSLGTKYEQYV. CDR3 sequence (DNA): TGTGCCAGCAGCTTGGGGACAAAGTACGAGCAGTACGTC.

This clone showed up just once. The chain employs TRBV2 and TRBJ2-2; a possible D gene is TRBD1 (6 bases). Germline-derived CDR1 and CDR2 are SNHLY and FYNNEI. The CDR3 covers 13 residues. V was trimmed by 7 bases and J by 4 bases, leaving 10 bases between them. CDR3 region: CASNYRATGELFF. The CDR3 DNA is TGTGCCAGCAACTACAGGGCCACCGGGGAGCTGTTTTTT.

The chain uses TRBV18 and TRBJ1-1; perhaps TRBD1 as D (5 bases). Trimming removed 3 bases at V and 4 bases at J, with 12 bases between. From germline, CDR1 is KGHSH and CDR2 LQKENI. CDR3 length: 14 amino acids. The CDR3: CASSPRGGFTEAFF. CDR3 coding DNA: TGTGCCAGCTCACCCCGGGGGGGGTTCACTGAAGCTTTCTTT. Full variable domain (remainder filled in from reference TRBV18 and TRBJ1-1): NAGVMQNPRHLVRRRGQEARLRCSPMKGHSHVYWYRQLPEEGLKFMVYLQKENIIDESGMPKERFSAEFPKEGPSILRIQQVVRGDSAAYFCASSPRGGFTEAFFGQGTRLTVV.

This chain links TRBV3-1 (or the pseudogene TRBV3-2) with TRBJ1-3, with TRBD1 as a possible D gene (6 bases). The CDR3 contains 12 residues. The V end was cut by 4 bases, the J end by 9 bases, with 10 bases between. Germline V gene data show CDR1 as LGHDT and CDR2 as YNNKEL (reference sequence). The CDR3 DNA sequence: TGTGCCAGCAGCCCTGGACAGAGCACCATATATTTT. Residues: CASSPGQSTIYF.

The chain has TRBV19 and TRBJ1-1; tentative D call: TRBD1 (6 bases). The CDR3 runs 13 residues. The V and J ends lost 5 bases and 3 bases respectively, with 10 bases between them. Germline CDR1 LNHDA, CDR2 SQIVND (reference sequence). CDR3 nucleotide sequence: TGTGCCAGTAGTCTACAGGGTTACACTGAAGCTTTCTTT. The encoded protein is CASSLQGYTEAFF.

This clone was counted a single time. The J gene is TRBJ1-6, the V gene TRBV5-1, with 9 bases lining up with TRBD1. The CDR3 is 16 amino acids. CDR1 and CDR2 (germline): SGHRS, YFSETQ. V lost 4 bases and J lost 7; bases outside the gene matches: 9. The CDR3 region has the DNA TGCGCCAGCAGCCCCACTGCTGGACAGGGGAATTCACCCCTCCACTTT. Protein: CASSPTAGQGNSPLHF.

The chain carries TRBV2 and TRBJ2-3; maybe TRBD2 (6 bases). Trimming took 5 bases from V and 2 from J, leaving 17 bases between them. This CDR3 region has 16 residues. CDR1 and CDR2 (germline): SNHLY, FYNNEI. The CDR3, as DNA: TGTGCCAGCAGTTTGGGGCCCCCGGGGGACACAGATACGCAGTATTTT. Protein: CASSLGPPGDTDTQYF.

The chain has TRBV5-6 and TRBJ2-7, with no clear D. The CDR3 consists of 15 residues. V lost 0 bases and J 2 bases, leaving 12 bases between the germline ends. Germline-derived CDR1 and CDR2 are SGHDT and YYEEEE. In DNA, the CDR3 is TGTGCCAGCAGCTTGGAGCTCGGTCTTACCTACGAGCAGTACTTC. This encodes CASSLELGLTYEQYF.

This clone was seen once. The chain employs TRBV4-2 and TRBJ2-7; possibly TRBD2 for D (6 bases). Looked up from germline, CDR1 is LGHNA and CDR2 is YNFKEQ. V was clipped by 1 base and J by 4 bases, with 8 bases between them. This CDR3 is 13 amino acids long. The CDR3 bases are TGTGCCAGCAGCCAAGCGAGCGGGTACGAGCAGTACTTC. Translating gives CASSQASGYEQYF.

The rearrangement links TRBV4-2 to TRBJ2-3, with 8 bases lining up with TRBD2. The CDR3 spans 17 residues. V lost 1 base and J lost 4; bases outside the gene matches: 10. Germline CDR1 LGHNA, CDR2 YNFKEQ. The CDR3: CASSQVGAGGRADTQYF. Here the CDR3 DNA reads TGTGCCAGCAGCCAAGTAGGGGCGGGGGGCAGGGCAGATACGCAGTATTTT.